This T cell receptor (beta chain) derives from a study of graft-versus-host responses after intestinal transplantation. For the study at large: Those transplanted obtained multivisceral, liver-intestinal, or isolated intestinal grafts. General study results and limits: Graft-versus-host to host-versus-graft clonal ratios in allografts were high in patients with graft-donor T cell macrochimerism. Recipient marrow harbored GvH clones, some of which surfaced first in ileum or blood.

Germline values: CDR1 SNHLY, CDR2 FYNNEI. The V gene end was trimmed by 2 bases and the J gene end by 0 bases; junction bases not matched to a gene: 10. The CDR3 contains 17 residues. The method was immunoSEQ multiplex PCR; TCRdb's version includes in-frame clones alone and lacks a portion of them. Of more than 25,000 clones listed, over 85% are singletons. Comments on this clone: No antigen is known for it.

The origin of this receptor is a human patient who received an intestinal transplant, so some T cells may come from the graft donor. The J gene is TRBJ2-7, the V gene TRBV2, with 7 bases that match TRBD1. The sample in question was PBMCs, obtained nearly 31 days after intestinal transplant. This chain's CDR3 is CASSEPHQAGGSYEQYF. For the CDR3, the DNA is TGTGCCAGCAGTGAACCCCATCAGGCAGGGGGCTCCTACGAGCAGTACTTC.